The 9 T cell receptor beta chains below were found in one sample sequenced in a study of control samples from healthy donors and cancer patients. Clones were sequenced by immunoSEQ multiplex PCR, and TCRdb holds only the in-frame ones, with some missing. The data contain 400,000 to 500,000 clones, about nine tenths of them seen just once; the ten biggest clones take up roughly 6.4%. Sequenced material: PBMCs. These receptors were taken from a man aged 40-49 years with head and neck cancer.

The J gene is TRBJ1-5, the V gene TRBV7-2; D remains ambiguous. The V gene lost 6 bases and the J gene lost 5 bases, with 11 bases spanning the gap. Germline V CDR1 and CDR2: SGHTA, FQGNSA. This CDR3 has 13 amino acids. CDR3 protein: CASSRLVDQPQHF. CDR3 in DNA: TGTGCCAGCAGTCGGTTGGTGGATCAGCCCCAGCATTTT.

CDR3 in DNA: TGTGCCAGCAGTGAAGTGTACAATGAGCAGTTCTTC. It codes for CASSEVYNEQFF. The chain couples TRBV2 to TRBJ2-1, with D unclear. V lost 1 base to trimming and J lost 4 bases, with 2 bases between them. The CDR3 has 12 residues. Germline CDR1 SNHLY, CDR2 FYNNEI.

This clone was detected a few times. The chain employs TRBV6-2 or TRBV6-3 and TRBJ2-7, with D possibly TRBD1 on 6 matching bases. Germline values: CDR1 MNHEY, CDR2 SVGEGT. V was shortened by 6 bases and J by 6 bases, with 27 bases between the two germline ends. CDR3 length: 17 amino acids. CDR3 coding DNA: TGTGCCAGCAGCCTAACCTTCCTGACAGGCTATGGACGCGAGCAGTACTTC. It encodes CASSLTFLTGYGREQYF.

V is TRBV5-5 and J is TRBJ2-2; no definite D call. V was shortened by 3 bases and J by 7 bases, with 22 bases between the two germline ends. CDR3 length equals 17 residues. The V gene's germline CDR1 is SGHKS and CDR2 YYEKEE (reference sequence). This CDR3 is CASSSRSRITTFGELFF. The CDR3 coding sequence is TGTGCCAGCAGCTCGCGCTCGCGGATAACCACCTTCGGGGAGCTGTTTTTT.

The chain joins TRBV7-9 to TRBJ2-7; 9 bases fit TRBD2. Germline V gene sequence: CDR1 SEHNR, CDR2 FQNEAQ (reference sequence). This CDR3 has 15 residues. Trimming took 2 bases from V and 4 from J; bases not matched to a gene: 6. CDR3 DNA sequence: TGTGCCAGCAGCTTAAGCGGGGGGCTCCAGTACGAGCAGTACTTC. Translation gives CASSLSGGLQYEQYF.

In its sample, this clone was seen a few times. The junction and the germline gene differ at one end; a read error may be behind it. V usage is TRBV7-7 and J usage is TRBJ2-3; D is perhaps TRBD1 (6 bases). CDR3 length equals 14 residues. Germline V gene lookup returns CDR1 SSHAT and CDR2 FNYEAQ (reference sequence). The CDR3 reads CASSLVGTGDTQYF. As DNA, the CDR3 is TGTGCTAGCAGCTTGGTGGGTACAGGGGATACGCAGTATTTT.

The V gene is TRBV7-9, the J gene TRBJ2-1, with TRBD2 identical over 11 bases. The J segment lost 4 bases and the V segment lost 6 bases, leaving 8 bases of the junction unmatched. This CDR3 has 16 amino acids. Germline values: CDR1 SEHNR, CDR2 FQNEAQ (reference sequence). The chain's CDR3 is CASSSTRTSGYNEQFF. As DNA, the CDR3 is TGTGCCAGCAGTTCAACTCGGACTAGCGGGTACAATGAGCAGTTCTTC.

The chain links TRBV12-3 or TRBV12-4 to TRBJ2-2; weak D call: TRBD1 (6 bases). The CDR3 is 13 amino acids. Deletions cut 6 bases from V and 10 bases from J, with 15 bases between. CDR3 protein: CASSRDRFAELFF. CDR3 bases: TGTGCCAGCAGCCGAGACAGGTTTGCGGAGCTGTTTTTT.

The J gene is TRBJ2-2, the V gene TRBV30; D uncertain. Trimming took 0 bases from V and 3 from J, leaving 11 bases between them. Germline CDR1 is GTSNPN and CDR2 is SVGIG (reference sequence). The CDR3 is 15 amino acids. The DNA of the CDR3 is TGTGCCTGGAGTGTACCCAGGCTGTACACCGGGGAGCTGTTTTTT. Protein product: CAWSVPRLYTGELFF.